The rows below give T cell receptor beta chains drawn from one sample of a study of cytomegalovirus exposure and HLA in healthy donors. The assay was immunoSEQ multiplex PCR, and TCRdb's table has in-frame clones only and misses some. The profile shows 200,000 to 250,000 clones, approximately 81% of them singletons. The sequencing input was PBMCs. The receptors shown here come from a woman between 55 and 75 years old in good health and CMV-seropositive. The CDR3 runs from the conserved cysteine through the conserved F or W. The D gene is left open where the match is weak. Rows give clone size only sometimes, using once, few, many, or a class for an expanded clone.

TGCGCCAGCAGCCCGGGCACCGCGGGAGGTTCCTACAATGAGCAGTTCTTC | CASSPGTAGGSYNEQFF | TRBJ2-1 | TRBD2 | TRBV5-1 | NA
TGTGCCAGTAGTATTAGGGCGGGGTCGGTACAGCCCCAGCATTTT | CASSIRAGSVQPQHF | TRBJ1-5 | NA | TRBV19 | NA
TGTGCCAGCAGTGAACGCCAGGGGAACACTGAAGCTTTCTTT | CASSERQGNTEAFF | TRBJ1-1 | NA | TRBV2 | NA
TGTGCCAGCTCTTTGTCGGCTAACTATGGCTACACCTTC | CASSLSANYGYTF | TRBJ1-2 | NA | TRBV2 | NA
TGCGCCAGCAGGACGGAGAAGTACGAGCAGTACTTC | CASRTEKYEQYF | TRBJ2-7 | NA | TRBV5-1 | NA
TGTGCCAGCAGCTTCCCGAGACTAGCGCCACACTTCACCGGGGAGCTGTTTTTT | CASSFPRLAPHFTGELFF | TRBJ2-2 | TRBD2 | TRBV7-9 | NA
TGTGCCAGCTCACCGACCTTGACAGGGCCGGAAGCTTTCTTT | CASSPTLTGPEAFF | TRBJ1-1 | TRBD1 | TRBV18 | NA
TGTGCCAGCAGCCAAGCGGGAGAGGCGGATACGCAGTATTTT | CASSQAGEADTQYF | TRBJ2-3 | TRBD2 | TRBV7-3 | NA
TGTGCCAGTAGTATAGGTGACGGAGTCTATAATTCACCCCTCCACTTT | CASSIGDGVYNSPLHF | TRBJ1-6 | NA | TRBV19 | NA
TGTGCCAGCACCCGAGGAGGGGCAGGGGAGACCCAGTACTTC | CASTRGGAGETQYF | TRBJ2-5 | NA | TRBV28 | NA
TGTGCCAGTCCGGGCGGGAAGGGGCGCGAGCAGTACTTC | CASPGGKGREQYF | TRBJ2-7 | NA | TRBV11-1 | NA
TGTGCCAGCTCATTGTCATCAGGGGTGGCTAATGAAAAACTGTTTTTT | CASSLSSGVANEKLFF | TRBJ1-4 | NA | TRBV18 | NA
TGTGCCAGCAGTTACTCGTGGACGGGACAGGGGTGGGTCTTC | CASSYSWTGQGWVF | TRBJ1-2 | TRBD1 | TRBV6-5 | few
TGTGCCAGCAGCGACAGGGGGGAGGGTGAAGCTTTCTTT | CASSDRGEGEAFF | TRBJ1-1 | TRBD1 | TRBV7-3 | NA
TGCGCCAGCAGCCAATTCGGGGCAGGGGGTGGAAACACCATATATTTT | CASSQFGAGGGNTIYF | TRBJ1-3 | TRBD1 | TRBV4-1 | NA
TGTGCCAGCAGTCTGGCAGGGTTCACCTCTGGGGCCAACGTCCTGACTTTC | CASSLAGFTSGANVLTF | TRBJ2-6 | NA | TRBV27 | NA
TGCGCCAGCAGCCCCCTAAGCGGTCCGGAGGCAGATACGCAGTATTTT | CASSPLSGPEADTQYF | TRBJ2-3 | NA | TRBV4-1 | NA
TGTGCCAGCAGCTTAGAACTAGCGGGACAAGAGACCCAGTACTTC | CASSLELAGQETQYF | TRBJ2-5 | TRBD2 | TRBV11-1 | NA
TGTGCCAGCAGCGTGAGACAGGGGAGGGATGAGCAGTTCTTC | CASSVRQGRDEQFF | TRBJ2-1 | NA | TRBV9 | NA
TGTGCCAGCAATAAGGTCGGCAGGCAGCTCAATGAGCAGTTCTTC | CASNKVGRQLNEQFF | TRBJ2-1 | NA | TRBV6-1 | NA
TGCGCCAGCAGCCCCGCAGGGCCCTACAATGAGCAGTTCTTC | CASSPAGPYNEQFF | TRBJ2-1 | NA | TRBV4-1 | NA
TGTGCCAGCAGTGTATATCCCAAAGAGACCCAGTACTTC | CASSVYPKETQYF | TRBJ2-5 | NA | TRBV27 | NA
TGTGCCAGTAGTATGGAAAGGGGCAACTATGGCTACACCTTC | CASSMERGNYGYTF | TRBJ1-2 | NA | TRBV19 | NA
TGTGCCAGCTCACCAGGCTCGCAGGCCCTACGCTACACCTTC | CASSPGSQALRYTF | TRBJ1-2 | NA | TRBV18 | NA
TGTGCCAGCAGCCTGGGACAGATAAACCAGCCCCAGCATTTT | CASSLGQINQPQHF | TRBJ1-5 | TRBD1 | TRBV9 | NA
TGTGCCAGCAGCGCCACGACTAGCGCTTTTATCTACGAGCAGTACTTC | CASSATTSAFIYEQYF | TRBJ2-7 | TRBD2 | TRBV9 | NA
TGCAGTGCTGGCAATACCTATGGCTACACCTTC | CSAGNTYGYTF | TRBJ1-2 | NA | TRBV20-1 | NA
TGTGCCAGTAGTTGGGGGACTAGCGGGAGGAGCGAGCAGTACTTC | CASSWGTSGRSEQYF | TRBJ2-7 | TRBD2 | TRBV19 | NA
TGTGCCAGCAGCTCCAGACAGGGGGGTTTAGCCAAAAACATTCAGTACTTC | CASSSRQGGLAKNIQYF | TRBJ2-4 | TRBD1 | TRBV5-5 | NA
TGCGCCAGCAGCTCCCCGGGAAACACTGAAGCTTTCTTT | CASSSPGNTEAFF | TRBJ1-1 | NA | TRBV5-1 | NA
TGTGCCAGCTTCTCTCAGGGGGTCAGCGAAGCTTTCTTT | CASFSQGVSEAFF | TRBJ1-1 | TRBD1 | TRBV27 | NA
TGCGCCACAAAGGAGGGTGAGGGCACTGAAGCTTTCTTT | CATKEGEGTEAFF | TRBJ1-1 | NA | TRBV5-1 | NA
TGCGCCAGCAGCCAAGATAGAGCTAGCGGGAGGGCCGGGCAGTTCTTC | CASSQDRASGRAGQFF | TRBJ2-1 | TRBD2 | TRBV4-1 | NA
TGTGCCAGCAGCTTACCGAAGACTAGCCGATACTACAATGAGCAGTTCTTC | CASSLPKTSRYYNEQFF | TRBJ2-1 | TRBD2 | TRBV7-9 | NA
TGTGCCAGCAACCCGAGGGCAACTAATGAAAAACTGTTTTTT | CASNPRATNEKLFF | TRBJ1-4 | NA | TRBV2 | NA
TGTGCCACCAGCAGAGCAGGGTTCTATACCGGGGAGCTGTTTTTT | CATSRAGFYTGELFF | TRBJ2-2 | NA | TRBV15 | NA
TGTGCCAGTAGTATATTGGCGGGGAACACTGAAGCTTTCTTT | CASSILAGNTEAFF | TRBJ1-1 | NA | TRBV19 | NA
TGTGCCAGCAGCTTTGGTGATAGCGGGAGGAATGAGCAGTTCTTC | CASSFGDSGRNEQFF | TRBJ2-1 | TRBD2 | TRBV5-8 | once
TGTGCCAGCAGGTATAGACTTGGCACAGATACGCAGTATTTT | CASRYRLGTDTQYF | TRBJ2-3 | NA | TRBV7-2 | NA
TGTGCCAGCAAACTTACAGGGTTCGAGCAGTACTTC | CASKLTGFEQYF | TRBJ2-7 | NA | TRBV6-1 | once
TGTGCCAGCAGCTCCGGGAACGGGGAGCTGTTTTTT | CASSSGNGELFF | TRBJ2-2 | NA | TRBV13 | NA
TGTGCCAGCTCACCTACGAGCTCCTACGAGCAGTACTTC | CASSPTSSYEQYF | TRBJ2-7 | NA | TRBV18 | NA
TGTGCCAGCTCACGGGGGACAGGGGACACTGAAGCTTTCTTT | CASSRGTGDTEAFF | TRBJ1-1 | TRBD1 | TRBV18 | NA
TGCGCCAGCAGCTTGACGGGACAGAGCTCCTACGAGCAGTACTTC | CASSLTGQSSYEQYF | TRBJ2-7 | TRBD1 | TRBV5-1 | NA
TGTGCCAGCAGCTTAGAGGTGGGACTAGCGGTTTATGAGCAGTTCTTC | CASSLEVGLAVYEQFF | TRBJ2-1 | TRBD2 | TRBV7-2 | NA
TGTGCCAGCATCACCCCCGGCGGAAACTATGGCTACACCTTC | CASITPGGNYGYTF | TRBJ1-2 | NA | TRBV6-5 | NA
TGTGCCAGCAGCTTCAGGGATTCTTCTGGGGCCAACGTCCTGACTTTC | CASSFRDSSGANVLTF | TRBJ2-6 | NA | TRBV7-2 | NA
TGTGCCAGCAGCCGACCTCCCGGGGAGACCCAGTACTTC | CASSRPPGETQYF | TRBJ2-5 | NA | TRBV28 | NA
TGTGCCAGCAGCGAGGGGGGGACTAGTACCTACGAGCAGTACTTC | CASSEGGTSTYEQYF | TRBJ2-7 | TRBD2 | TRBV9 | NA
TGTGCCAGCAGCGTAGTGGTGGGAGCCGATACGCAGTATTTT | CASSVVVGADTQYF | TRBJ2-3 | NA | TRBV9 | NA
TGCGCCAGCAGCTTGGACGGGGGTCGAGGTTCACCCCTCCACTTT | CASSLDGGRGSPLHF | TRBJ1-6 | NA | TRBV5-1 | NA
TGTGCCAGCATGTCCTTCCTTCCAGGGAATGAGCAGTTCTTC | CASMSFLPGNEQFF | TRBJ2-1 | NA | TRBV25-1 | NA
TGTGCCAGCACCCCCGTCGGACAGTTCCCTGAAGCTTTCTTT | CASTPVGQFPEAFF | TRBJ1-1 | NA | TRBV6-6 | few